A single sample is the source of the 16 T cell receptor beta chains below, sequenced in a study of blood T cell repertoires in COVID-19. TCRdb's copy holds only in-frame clones and misses some; the assay was immunoSEQ multiplex PCR. The repertoire includes 160,000 or so clones, about 80% of them detected once, and 6.5% sits in the top ten. The specimen was peripheral blood. Source of these receptors: a man in his 70s with active or convalescent COVID-19.

This clone was seen a few times. The rearrangement uses TRBV7-8 and TRBJ2-2; 9 bases align to TRBD1. Germline V gene lookup returns CDR1 SGHVS and CDR2 FQNEAQ. The CDR3 loop spans 16 amino acids. V shed 5 bases and J 3 bases; nucleotides not matched to a gene: 7. CDR3 sequence (DNA): TGTGCCAGCAGCGCCCGGGACAGGGAATACACCGGGGAGCTGTTTTTT. This translates into CASSARDREYTGELFF.

The chain uses TRBV21-1 and TRBJ2-6; the table names TRBD1, a call not compared with the DNA. TRBV21-1 is listed as a pseudogene. The CDR3 is 22 amino acids. The CDR3 protein is CASSIWTGRNPPSHSGANVLTF. The CDR3 DNA reads as TGTGCCAGCAGCATTTGGACAGGGCGGAATCCTCCGTCACACTCTGGGGCCAACGTCCTGACTTTC.

The V call is TRBV12-5, the J call TRBJ2-1; the D gene is possibly TRBD1 (5 bases). This CDR3 spans 18 amino acids. The germline V gene encodes CDR1 LGHNT and CDR2 FRNRAP. V lost 0 bases and J lost 3, with 18 bases in between. This CDR3 reads CASGLVLGRGPIYNEQFF. CDR3 coding DNA: TGTGCTAGTGGTTTGGTACTGGGAAGGGGCCCTATCTACAATGAGCAGTTCTTC.

The chain joins TRBV4-2 to TRBJ2-1; 8 nucleotides match TRBD2. Germline CDR1 and CDR2: LGHNA and YNFKEQ. The CDR3 is 15 residues long. Trimming cost V 2 bases and J 4 bases; bases outside gene matches: 4. This CDR3 is CASSQSSGLYNEQFF. DNA for the CDR3: TGTGCCAGCAGCCAATCTAGCGGGTTATACAATGAGCAGTTCTTC.

The genes are TRBV29-1 and TRBJ1-1; TRBD1 is a possible D gene (5 bases). The germline CDR1 and CDR2 sequences are SQVTM and ANQGSEA. The V and J ends lost 5 bases and 6 bases respectively, with 16 bases between them. The CDR3 runs to 13 residues. Here the CDR3 DNA reads TGCAGCGTTTCCGGGGGAAGGGCGGCTGAAGCTTTCTTT. Its protein product is CSVSGGRAAEAFF.

The chain employs TRBV24-1 and TRBJ2-3; 8 bases are shared with TRBD2. V was clipped by 5 bases and J by 0 bases; unmatched bases: 3. Germline CDR1 and CDR2: KGHDR and SFDVKD. This CDR3 has 15 amino acids. This CDR3 reads CATSGPSGSTDTQYF. CDR3 DNA: TGTGCCACCAGTGGCCCTAGCGGGAGCACAGATACGCAGTATTTT.

V and J are TRBV27 and TRBJ2-7; 8 bases map to TRBD2. Germline V CDR1 and CDR2: MNHEY, SMNVEV (reference sequence). The CDR3 has 15 amino acids. Trimming removed 7 bases from V and 7 bases from J; junction bases left unmatched: 15. The CDR3 spells CASKLAGGPRDEQYF. The CDR3 DNA is TGTGCCAGCAAGCTCGCGGGGGGACCGCGGGATGAGCAGTACTTC.

CDR3 protein: CASTNSAQYEQYF. Written as DNA, the CDR3 is TGTGCCAGCACCAATAGCGCCCAATACGAGCAGTACTTC. V is TRBV6-5 and J is TRBJ2-7; perhaps TRBD2 as D (5 bases). Germline V gives CDR1 MNHEY, CDR2 SVGAGI. CDR3 length equals 13 residues. V was shortened by 7 bases and J by 4 bases, with 14 bases between the two germline ends.

This clone is deemed medium-sized (0.01 to 0.1%). CDR3 sequence (DNA): TGTGCCAGCAGTCCCTCGGGGGGGAGCTTCGATATTTACGAGCAGTACTTC. Its translation: CASSPSGGSFDIYEQYF. The chain uses TRBV6-6 and TRBJ2-7, with 8 nucleotides matching TRBD2. V was pared by 5 bases and J by 4 bases, with 16 bases of the junction left unmatched. Germline CDR1 and CDR2: MNHNY and SVGAGI (reference sequence). The CDR3 totals 17 residues.

This clone was counted only a few times. The V gene is TRBV5-1, the J gene TRBJ1-2; 7 bases fit TRBD1. The germline gives CDR1 SGHRS, CDR2 YFSETQ. This CDR3 comprises 13 residues. Germline trimming cut 4 bases from V and 3 bases from J; bases unmatched to any gene: 3. In DNA, the CDR3 is TGCGCCAGCAGCCGTGACAGGGACTATGGCTACACCTTC. Translated, it gives CASSRDRDYGYTF.

The chain couples TRBV19 to TRBJ1-1; D unresolved. V was pared by 2 bases and J by 1 base, with 11 bases between. The CDR3 is 15 amino acids. The germline V gene has CDR1 LNHDA and CDR2 SQIVND (reference sequence). As DNA, the CDR3 is TGTGCCAGTAGTATACCATGGGGAGGGAACACTGAAGCTTTCTTT. Translating it yields CASSIPWGGNTEAFF.

This clone was counted once. The V call is TRBV5-5, the J call TRBJ2-7; D not certain. V was pared by 0 bases and J by 4 bases, with 5 bases between. The CDR3 runs 12 residues. CDR1 is SGHKS and CDR2 is YYEKEE in the germline V gene (reference sequence). As DNA, the CDR3 is TGTGCCAGCAGCTTGGGAGTATACGAGCAGTACTTC. Translating it yields CASSLGVYEQYF.

The rearrangement uses TRBV18 and TRBJ1-3, with TRBD1 as a possible D gene (5 bases). The CDR3 covers 16 residues. Trimming removed 6 bases at V and 0 bases at J, with 15 bases between. In germline, CDR1 is KGHSH, CDR2 LQKENI. The CDR3 nucleotides are TGTGCCAGCTCTACCAGTTCCGGGGGCTCTGGAAACACCATATATTTT. As protein: CASSTSSGGSGNTIYF. The complete variable domain, with remaining parts taken from reference TRBV18 and TRBJ1-3, reads NAGVMQNPRHLVRRRGQEARLRCSPMKGHSHVYWYRQLPEEGLKFMVYLQKENIIDESGMPKERFSAEFPKEGPSILRIQQVVRGDSAAYFCASSTSSGGSGNTIYFGEGSWLTVV.

The V and J genes are TRBV9 and TRBJ2-6; 7 bases are a match to TRBD1. In germline, CDR1 is SGDLS, CDR2 YYNGEE. V trimming: 4 bases; J trimming: 2 bases; junction bases outside the gene matches: 12. The length of the CDR3 is 18 residues. The CDR3 DNA follows: TGTGCCAGCAGCCCCCGGACAGGTAGGATTCCTGGGGCCAACGTCCTGACTTTC. Translated: CASSPRTGRIPGANVLTF.

This chain joins TRBV7-9 and TRBJ1-1; 9 bases line up with TRBD1. The CDR3 is 14 amino acids. V dropped 5 bases and J dropped 5; count of bases not matched to a gene: 6. Germline values: CDR1 SEHNR, CDR2 FQNEAQ (reference sequence). For the CDR3, the DNA is TGTGCCAGCAGCCTCATACAGGGGGCTACTGAAGCTTTCTTT. Protein: CASSLIQGATEAFF.

The genes are TRBV7-3 and TRBJ2-1; TRBD2 is a possible D gene (5 bases). Germline lookup yields CDR1 SGHTA and CDR2 FQGTGA. Trimming took 1 base from V and 0 from J, leaving 10 bases between them. This CDR3 is 16 amino acids long. The CDR3 DNA follows: TGTGCCAGCAGCTTAATGGTAGCGAGCTCCTACAATGAGCAGTTCTTC. Translating gives CASSLMVASSYNEQFF.